The 8 T cell receptor beta chains below were found in one sample sequenced in a study of PD-1 blockade in classical Hodgkin lymphoma. The time point is: cycle 4 day 1 (C4D1), after five to seven weeks of nivolumab. Patients all relapsed after autologous stem cell transplantation, and there was variation in brentuximab vedotin exposure. Clones were read by immunoSEQ multiplex PCR, and TCRdb kept only the in-frame ones, dropping some. The profile shows tens of thousands of clones, roughly 80% of them singletons. The source was peripheral blood mononuclear cells (PBMCs), collected before the fourth cycle of nivolumab. These receptors originate from a human donor with classical Hodgkin lymphoma.

The chain joins TRBV6-5 to TRBJ2-3, with 13 bases fitting TRBD2. CDR3 length: 15 residues. Germline V gene lookup returns CDR1 MNHEY and CDR2 SVGAGI. V shed 5 bases and J 1 base; nucleotides not matched to a gene: 0. The CDR3 reads CASSTSGGGTDTQYF. DNA for the CDR3: TGTGCCAGCAGTACTAGCGGGGGGGGCACAGATACGCAGTATTTT.

The chain joins TRBV2 to TRBJ2-2; D remains ambiguous. V was shortened by 4 bases and J by 8 bases, with 11 bases between the two germline ends. This CDR3 is built from 13 residues. Germline loops: CDR1 SNHLY, CDR2 FYNNEI. CDR3 bases: TGTGCCAGCAGTGGCGGACCAGCTGGGGAGCTGTTTTTT. Residues: CASSGGPAGELFF.

CDR3 bases: TGCGCCAGCAGCTTGGACAGGGAATACGAGCAGTACTTC. It codes for CASSLDREYEQYF. This chain joins TRBV5-1 and TRBJ2-7; tentative D call: TRBD1 (6 bases). CDR3 length: 13 residues. V was clipped by 0 bases and J by 4 bases, with 8 bases between them. Germline CDR1 is SGHRS and CDR2 is YFSETQ.

The CDR3 DNA follows: TGTGCCTGGGGAAGCGGGACCTACTACAATGAGCAGTTCTTC. Its translation: CAWGSGTYYNEQFF. This chain links TRBV30 with TRBJ2-1; 7 nucleotides match TRBD2. The V gene's germline CDR1 is GTSNPN and CDR2 SVGIG (reference sequence). J lost 3 bases, V lost 5 bases, and 7 bases had no gene match. The CDR3 has 14 residues.

The chain couples TRBV30 to TRBJ1-2, with D possibly being TRBD1 (6 bases). This CDR3 is 14 amino acids long. V shed 2 bases and J shed 7 bases, with 17 bases lying between them. Germline V gives CDR1 GTSNPN, CDR2 SVGIG (reference sequence). CDR3 coding DNA: TGTGCCTGGAGTCCCCCCGGGACAAGGCTTGGCTACACCTTC. This translates into CAWSPPGTRLGYTF.

V and J are TRBV7-6 and TRBJ2-1; 7 nucleotides line up with TRBD2. CDR3 size: 16 residues. The J segment lost 0 bases and the V segment lost 5 bases, leaving 7 bases of the junction unmatched. Per the germline V gene, CDR1 is SGHVS and CDR2 is FNYEAQ. The CDR3 protein is CASSTLTSFSYNEQFF. The CDR3 coding sequence is TGTGCCAGCAGCACTCTGACTAGCTTCTCCTACAATGAGCAGTTCTTC. Using reference TRBV7-6 and TRBJ2-1 for the parts outside the CDR3, the full variable domain is GAGVSQSPRYKVTKRGQDVALRCDPISGHVSLYWYRQALGQGPEFLTYFNYEAQQDKSGLPNDRFSAERPEGSISTLTIQRTEQRDSAMYRCASSTLTSFSYNEQFFGPGTRLTVL.

The chain combines TRBV15 with TRBJ2-5; D unclear. The CDR3 sequence is 14 residues long. The V gene lost 1 base and the J gene lost 4 bases, with 10 bases spanning the gap. CDR1 and CDR2 from the germline V gene are LNHNV and YYDKDF (reference sequence). The CDR3 is CATSRGLRLETQYF. CDR3 nucleotides: TGTGCCACCAGCAGAGGTCTGAGGTTAGAGACCCAGTACTTC. The full variable domain, in which reference TRBV15 and TRBJ2-5 provide the parts outside the CDR3, is DAMVIQNPRYQVTQFGKPVTLSCSQTLNHNVMYWYQQKSSQAPKLLFHYYDKDFNNEADTPDNFQSRRPNTSFCFLDIRSPGLGDTAMYLCATSRGLRLETQYFGPGTRLLVL.

The V and J genes are TRBV18 and TRBJ1-1; TRBD1 might be the D (5 bases). The CDR3 totals 16 residues. Trimming removed 2 bases from V and 1 base from J, with 14 bases in between. Per germline, CDR1 KGHSH and CDR2 LQKENI. The CDR3 loop is CASSPAGAAWNTEAFF. CDR3 DNA: TGTGCCAGCTCACCAGCCGGGGCCGCCTGGAACACTGAAGCTTTCTTT. Supplemented by reference TRBV18 and TRBJ1-1, the full variable domain reads NAGVMQNPRHLVRRRGQEARLRCSPMKGHSHVYWYRQLPEEGLKFMVYLQKENIIDESGMPKERFSAEFPKEGPSILRIQQVVRGDSAAYFCASSPAGAAWNTEAFFGQGTRLTVV.